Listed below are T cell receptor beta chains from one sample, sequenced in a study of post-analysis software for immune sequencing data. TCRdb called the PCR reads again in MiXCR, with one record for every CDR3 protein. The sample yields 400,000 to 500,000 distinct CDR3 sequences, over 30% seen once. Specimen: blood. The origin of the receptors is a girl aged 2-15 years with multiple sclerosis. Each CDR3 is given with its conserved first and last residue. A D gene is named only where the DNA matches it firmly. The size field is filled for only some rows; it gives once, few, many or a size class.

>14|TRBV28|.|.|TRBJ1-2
TGTGCCAGCAGTTCCCGGGGGGCGCCTGTAGGCTACACCTTC
CASSSRGAPVGYTF
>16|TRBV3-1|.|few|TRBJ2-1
TGTGCCAGCAGCCACCCGGGACTCGGCGGCGACAATGAGCAGTTCTTC
CASSHPGLGGDNEQFF
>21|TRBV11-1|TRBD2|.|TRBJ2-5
TGTGCCAGCAGTATTAGAATCAGGAGCCTTACTAGCGGAAGGTACCAAGAGACCCAGTACTTC
CASSIRIRSLTSGRYQETQYF
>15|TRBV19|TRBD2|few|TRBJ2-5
TGTGCCAGTCGCCGACTAGCGGGACTTGAAGAGACCCAGTACTTC
CASRRLAGLEETQYF
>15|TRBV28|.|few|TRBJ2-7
TGTGCCAGCAGTTTATTTTCGGCAGGAGACTACGAGCAGTACTTC
CASSLFSAGDYEQYF
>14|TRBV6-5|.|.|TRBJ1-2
TGTGCCTGCACCCCGGACGGGGGGTTCTATGGCTACACCTTC
CACTPDGGFYGYTF
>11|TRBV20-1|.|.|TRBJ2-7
TGCAGTGCTAGATACCTGAACGAGCAGTACTTC
CSARYLNEQYF
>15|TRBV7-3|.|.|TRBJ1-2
TGTGCCAGCAGCTTAAGGGCCGGACCTAACTATGGCTACACCTTC
CASSLRAGPNYGYTF
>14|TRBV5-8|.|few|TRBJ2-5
TGTGCCAGCAGAGGTCGTTCGTACCAAGAGACCCAGTACTTC
CASRGRSYQETQYF
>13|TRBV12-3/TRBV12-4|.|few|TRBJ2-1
TGTGCCAGCAGTTTGGTAAGGGAGAATGAGCAGTTCTTC
CASSLVRENEQFF
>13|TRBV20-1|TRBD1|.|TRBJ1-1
TGCAGTGCTGGACAGGGCAGGGCCACTGAAGCTTTCTTT
CSAGQGRATEAFF
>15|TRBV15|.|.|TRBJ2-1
TGTGCCACCAGCAGAGAGTACAACTCCTACAATGAGCAGTTCTTC
CATSREYNSYNEQFF
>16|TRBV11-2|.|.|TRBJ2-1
TGTGCCAGCAGCTTTCCACCCGAGAGCTCCTACAATGAGCAGTTCTTC
CASSFPPESSYNEQFF
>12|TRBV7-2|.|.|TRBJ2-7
TGTGCCAGCAGCTCCTATTGGTACGAGCAGTACTTC
CASSSYWYEQYF
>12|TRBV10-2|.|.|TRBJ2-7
TGCGCCAGCAGTGAGGAGTTTGGCGAGCAGTACTTC
CASSEEFGEQYF
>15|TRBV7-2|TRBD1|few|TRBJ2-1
TGTGCCAGCAGTCCGGACAGGATGGTATTATATGAGCAGTTCTTC
CASSPDRMVLYEQFF
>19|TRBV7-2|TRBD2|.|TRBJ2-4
TGTGCCAGCAGCTTAGTGAGGGGTGCGGGAGATAATCGAGGAAACATTCAGTACTTC
CASSLVRGAGDNRGNIQYF
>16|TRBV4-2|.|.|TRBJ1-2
TGTGCCAGCAGCCAAGTTTTCGGGGAGAGGGGCTATGGCTACACCTTC
CASSQVFGERGYGYTF
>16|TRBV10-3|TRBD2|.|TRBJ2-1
TGTGCCATCAGTTCGGACAGCGGGGGGGTTTACAATGAGCAGTTCTTC
CAISSDSGGVYNEQFF
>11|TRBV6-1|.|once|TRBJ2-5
TGTGCCAGCAACCACCGAGAGACCCAGTACTTC
CASNHRETQYF
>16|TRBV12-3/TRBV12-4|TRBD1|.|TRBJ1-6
TGTGCCAGCAGTCGACAGGGCACGTCCCCAAATTCACCCCTCCACTTT
CASSRQGTSPNSPLHF
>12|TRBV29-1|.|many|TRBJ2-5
TGCAGCGTTGAGGGTGTCGGCCAGACCCAGTACTTC
CSVEGVGQTQYF
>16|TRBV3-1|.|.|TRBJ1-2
TGTGCCAGCAGCCCTCCCGGACGGGTGATAGGCTATGGCTACACCTTC
CASSPPGRVIGYGYTF
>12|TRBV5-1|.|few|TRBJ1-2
TGCGCCAGCAGCCCCATCTCGGGAGGCTACACCTTC
CASSPISGGYTF
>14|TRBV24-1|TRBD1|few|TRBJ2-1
TGTGCCACCGCGGGGACAGGGACCTACAATGAGCAGTTCTTC
CATAGTGTYNEQFF